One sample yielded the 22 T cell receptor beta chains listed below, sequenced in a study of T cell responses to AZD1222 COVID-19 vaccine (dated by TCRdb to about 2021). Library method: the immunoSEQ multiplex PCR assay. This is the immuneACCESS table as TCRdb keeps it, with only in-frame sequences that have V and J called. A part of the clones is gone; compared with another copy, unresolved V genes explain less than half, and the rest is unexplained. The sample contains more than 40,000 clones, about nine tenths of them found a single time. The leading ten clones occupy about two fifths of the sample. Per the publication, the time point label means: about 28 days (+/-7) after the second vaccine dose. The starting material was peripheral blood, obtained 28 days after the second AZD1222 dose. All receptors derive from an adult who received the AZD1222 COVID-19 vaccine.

The DNA for the CDR3 is TGTGCCAGTAGGTCCCGGACAGGGCTGCTGCGGGCTTTCTTT. Translation gives CASRSRTGLLRAFF. This chain connects TRBV19 to TRBJ1-1, with 8 nucleotides matching TRBD1. Losses at the gene ends were 6 bases for V and 11 bases for J; bases not matched to a gene: 14. The CDR3 totals 14 residues. From germline, CDR1 is LNHDA and CDR2 SQIVND (reference sequence). The variable domain in full, with the rest retrieved from reference TRBV19 and TRBJ1-1, is DGGITQSPKYLFRKEGQNVTLSCEQNLNHDAMYWYRQDPGQGLRLIYYSQIVNDFQKGDIAEGYSVSREKKESFPLTVTSAQKNPTAFYLCASRSRTGLLRAFFGQGTRLTVV.

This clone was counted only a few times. The CDR3 nucleotides read TGCGCCAGCAGGGCTCAAACGGACACTGAAGCTTTCTTT. This codes for CASRAQTDTEAFF. J is TRBJ1-1 and V is TRBV10-1; D not certain. The CDR3 spans 13 residues. Germline V gives CDR1 WNHNN, CDR2 SYGVQD (reference sequence). Trimming shortened V by 6 bases and J by 3 bases, and 11 bases separated the two germline ends.

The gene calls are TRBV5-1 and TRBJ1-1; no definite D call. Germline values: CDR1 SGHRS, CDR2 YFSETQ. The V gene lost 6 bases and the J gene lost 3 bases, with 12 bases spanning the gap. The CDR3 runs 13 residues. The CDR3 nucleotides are TGCGCCAGCAAGAGCGGCGTCCACACTGAAGCTTTCTTT. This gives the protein CASKSGVHTEAFF.

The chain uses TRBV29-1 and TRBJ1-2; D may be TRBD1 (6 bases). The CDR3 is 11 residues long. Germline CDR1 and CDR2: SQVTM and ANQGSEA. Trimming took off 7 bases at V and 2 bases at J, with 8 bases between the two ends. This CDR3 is CSGTENYGYTF. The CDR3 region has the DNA TGCAGCGGGACAGAGAACTATGGCTACACCTTC.

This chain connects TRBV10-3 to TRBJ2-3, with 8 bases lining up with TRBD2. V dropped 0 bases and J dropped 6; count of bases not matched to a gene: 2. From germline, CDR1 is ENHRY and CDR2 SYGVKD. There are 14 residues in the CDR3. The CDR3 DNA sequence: TGTGCCATCAGTGAGTCCCCGGGGGGGGATACGCAGTATTTT. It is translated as CAISESPGGDTQYF.

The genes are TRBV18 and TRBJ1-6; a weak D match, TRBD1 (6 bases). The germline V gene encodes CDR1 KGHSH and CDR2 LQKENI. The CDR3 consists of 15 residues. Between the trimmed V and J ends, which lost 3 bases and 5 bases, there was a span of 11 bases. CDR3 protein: CASSPTGRHNSPLHF. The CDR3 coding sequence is TGTGCCAGCTCACCCACAGGGAGGCATAATTCACCCCTCCACTTT.

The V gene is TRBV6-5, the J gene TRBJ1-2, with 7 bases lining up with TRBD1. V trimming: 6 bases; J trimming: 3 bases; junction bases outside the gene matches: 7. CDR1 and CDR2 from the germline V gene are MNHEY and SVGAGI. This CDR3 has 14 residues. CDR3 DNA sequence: TGTGCCAGCAGCTTAGGGGGCACGGACTATGGCTACACCTTC. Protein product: CASSLGGTDYGYTF.

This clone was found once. The CDR3 DNA follows: TGTGCCAGCACGCCGGGAAACAATAATTCACCCCTCCACTTT. As protein: CASTPGNNNSPLHF. The chain is built from TRBV25-1 and TRBJ1-6; D remains ambiguous. Germline CDR1 and CDR2: MGHDK and SYGVNS. CDR3 length: 14 residues. V was clipped by 7 bases and J by 5 bases, with 12 bases between them.

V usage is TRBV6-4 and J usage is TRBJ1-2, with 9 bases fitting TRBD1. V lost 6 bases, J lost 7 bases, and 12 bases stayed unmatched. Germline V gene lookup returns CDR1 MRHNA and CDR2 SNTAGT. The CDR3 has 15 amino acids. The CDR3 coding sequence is TGTGCCAGCAGGCCCCAAACAGGGGGCGGATTTGGCTACACCTTC. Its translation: CASRPQTGGGFGYTF.

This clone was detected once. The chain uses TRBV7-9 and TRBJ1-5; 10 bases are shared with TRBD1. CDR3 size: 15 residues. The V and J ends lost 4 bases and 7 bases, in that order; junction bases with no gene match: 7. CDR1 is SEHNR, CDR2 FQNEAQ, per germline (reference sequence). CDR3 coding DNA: TGTGCCAGCAGCTCACAGACAGGGGGCAGCCAGCCCCAGCATTTT. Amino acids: CASSSQTGGSQPQHF.

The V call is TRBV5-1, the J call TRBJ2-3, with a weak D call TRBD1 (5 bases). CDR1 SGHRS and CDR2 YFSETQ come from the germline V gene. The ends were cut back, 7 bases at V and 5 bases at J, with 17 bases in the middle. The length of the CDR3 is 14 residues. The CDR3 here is CASFRGSFGDTQYF. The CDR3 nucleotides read TGCGCCAGCTTTAGGGGTAGTTTCGGAGATACGCAGTATTTT.

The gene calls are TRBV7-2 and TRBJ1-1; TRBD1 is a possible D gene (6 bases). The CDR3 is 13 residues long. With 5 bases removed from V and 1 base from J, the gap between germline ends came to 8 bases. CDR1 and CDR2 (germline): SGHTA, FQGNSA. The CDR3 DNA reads TGTGCCAGCAGCCAGGGGCGGAACACTGAAGCTTTCTTT. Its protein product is CASSQGRNTEAFF. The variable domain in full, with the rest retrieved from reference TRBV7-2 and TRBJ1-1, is GAGVSQSPSNKVTEKGKDVELRCDPISGHTALYWYRQSLGQGLEFLIYFQGNSAPDKSGLPSDRFSAERTGGSVSTLTIQRTQQEDSAVYLCASSQGRNTEAFFGQGTRLTVV.

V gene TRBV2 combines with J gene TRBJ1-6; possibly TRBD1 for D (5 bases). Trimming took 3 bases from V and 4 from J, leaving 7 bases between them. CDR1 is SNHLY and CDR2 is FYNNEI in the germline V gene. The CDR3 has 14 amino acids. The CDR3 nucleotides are TGTGCCAGCAGTGACGGGACTTATAATTCACCCCTCCACTTT. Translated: CASSDGTYNSPLHF. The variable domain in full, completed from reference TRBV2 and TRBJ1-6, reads EPEVTQTPSHQVTQMGQEVILRCVPISNHLYFYWYRQILGQKVEFLVSFYNNEISEKSEIFDDQFSVERPDGSNFTLKIRSTKLEDSAMYFCASSDGTYNSPLHFGNGTRLTVT.

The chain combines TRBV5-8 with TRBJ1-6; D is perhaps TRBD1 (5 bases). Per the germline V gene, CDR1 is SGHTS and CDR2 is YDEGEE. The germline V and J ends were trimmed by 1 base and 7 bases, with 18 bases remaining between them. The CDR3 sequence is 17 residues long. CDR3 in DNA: TGTGCCAGCAGCTTGCGAGGATTATGGGACGGCAATTCACCCCTCCACTTT. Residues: CASSLRGLWDGNSPLHF.

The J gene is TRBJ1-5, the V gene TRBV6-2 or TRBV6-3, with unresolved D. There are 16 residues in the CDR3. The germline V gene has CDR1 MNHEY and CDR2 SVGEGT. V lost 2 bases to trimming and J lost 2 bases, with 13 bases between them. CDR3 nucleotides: TGTGCCAGCAGTTACGCACAGACGTTGGGCAATCAGCCCCAGCATTTT. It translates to CASSYAQTLGNQPQHF.

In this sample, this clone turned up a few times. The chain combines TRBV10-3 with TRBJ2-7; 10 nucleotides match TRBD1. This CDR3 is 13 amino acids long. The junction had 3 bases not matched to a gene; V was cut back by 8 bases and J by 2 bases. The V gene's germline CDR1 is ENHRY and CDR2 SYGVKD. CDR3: CAIGDRGTYEQYF. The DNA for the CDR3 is TGTGCCATCGGGGACAGGGGTACCTACGAGCAGTACTTC.

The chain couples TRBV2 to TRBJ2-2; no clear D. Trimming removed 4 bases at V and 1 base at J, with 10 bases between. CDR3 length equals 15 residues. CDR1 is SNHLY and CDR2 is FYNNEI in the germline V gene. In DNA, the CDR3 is TGTGCCAGCAGTGGACACAGAATGAACACCGGGGAGCTGTTTTTT. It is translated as CASSGHRMNTGELFF.

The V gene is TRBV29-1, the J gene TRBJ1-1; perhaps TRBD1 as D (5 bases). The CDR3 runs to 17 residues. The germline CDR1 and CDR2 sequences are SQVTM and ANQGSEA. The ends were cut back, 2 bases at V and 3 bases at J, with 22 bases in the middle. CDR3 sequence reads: CSVESGGTWPADTEAFF. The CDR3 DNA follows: TGCAGCGTTGAAAGTGGCGGGACCTGGCCAGCCGACACTGAAGCTTTCTTT.

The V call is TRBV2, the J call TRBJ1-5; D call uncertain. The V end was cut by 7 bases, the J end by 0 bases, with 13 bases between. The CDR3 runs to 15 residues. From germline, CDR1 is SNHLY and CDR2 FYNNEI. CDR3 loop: CASTTGLHSNQPQHF. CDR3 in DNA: TGTGCCAGCACAACTGGACTCCATAGCAATCAGCCCCAGCATTTT.

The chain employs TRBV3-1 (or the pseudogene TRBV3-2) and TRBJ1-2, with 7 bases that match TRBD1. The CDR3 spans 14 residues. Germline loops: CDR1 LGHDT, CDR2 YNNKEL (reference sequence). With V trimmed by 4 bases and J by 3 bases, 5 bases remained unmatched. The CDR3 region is CASSPGQAYYGYTF. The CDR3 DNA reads TGTGCCAGCAGCCCAGGACAGGCTTACTATGGCTACACCTTC.

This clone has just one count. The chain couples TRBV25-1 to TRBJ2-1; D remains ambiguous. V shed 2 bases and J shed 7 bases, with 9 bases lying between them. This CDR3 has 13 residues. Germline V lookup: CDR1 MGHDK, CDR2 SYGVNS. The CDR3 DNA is TGTGCCAGCAGTGAAAGGGATTGGAATGAGCAGTTCTTC. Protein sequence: CASSERDWNEQFF. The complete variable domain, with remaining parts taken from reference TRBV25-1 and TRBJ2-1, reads EADIYQTPRYLVIGTGKKITLECSQTMGHDKMYWYQQDPGMELHLIHYSYGVNSTEKGDLSSESTVSRIRTEHFPLTLESARPSHTSQYLCASSERDWNEQFFGPGTRLTVL.

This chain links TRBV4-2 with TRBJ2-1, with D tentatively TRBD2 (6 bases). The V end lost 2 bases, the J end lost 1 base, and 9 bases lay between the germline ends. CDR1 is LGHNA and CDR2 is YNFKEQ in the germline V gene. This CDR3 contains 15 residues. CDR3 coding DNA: TGTGCCAGCAGCCAACAGGCGGGGTCCTACAATGAGCAGTTCTTC. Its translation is CASSQQAGSYNEQFF.